The clone carrying this TCR beta chain was seen ten or more times. Its antigen is undetermined. Hyperthyroidism is called stable when no ophthalmopathy develops within 18 months of follow-up. This record belongs to a study of Graves' ophthalmopathy and Graves' hyperthyroidism. Study summary: The blood sample was drawn at first diagnosis and before any treatment. General study findings and limits: Both a roughly 64% sensitivity and an approximately 72% specificity characterized the model's predictions of ophthalmopathy progression.

Scientists amplified the TCR beta CDR3 regions from RNA transcripts. Investigators did first-round RT-PCR with HTBI primers, then second-round multiplex PCR. TCRdb called the multiplex PCR reads again in MiXCR, with one record for every CDR3 protein. Found here are about 380,000 distinct CDR3 sequences, approximately 15% of them singletons; the top ten hold roughly 7%. The sequence was collected from a woman aged 18-30 years with stable Graves' hyperthyroidism. Sequencing was performed on peripheral blood.

DNA for the CDR3: TGCAGTGCTAGAGATAGGGGAGCCTGGGAGACCGGGGAGCTGTTTTTT. This encodes CSARDRGAWETGELFF. This rearrangement joins TRBV20-1 to TRBJ2-2; D is possibly TRBD1 or TRBD2 (5 bases each). Trimming took 0 bases from V and 5 from J, leaving 16 bases between them. CDR3 size: 16 residues. Germline V gene sequence: CDR1 DFQATT, CDR2 SNEGSKA (reference sequence).